Described below is a single TCR beta chain sequence and its context. This sample was included in a study of blood T cell repertoires in COVID-19. Study background: Researchers got acute and convalescent COVID-19 samples from the United States, Italy and Spain.

In the original processing: Estimated nucleated cell counts came from reference gene primer amplification. Here immunoSEQ multiplex PCR was the method, and the copy in TCRdb shows in-frame clones only, minus some. D and trimming come from the DNA, and the V and J calls and clone size come from that table. Of fewer than 250,000 clones listed, roughly 85% are singletons. Germline V gene sequence: CDR1 SGHRS, CDR2 YFSETQ. The CDR3 has 16 residues. V shed 0 bases and J shed 5 bases, with 18 bases lying between them. The chain uses TRBV5-1 and TRBJ2-7; D remains unclear. The specimen was PBMCs or T cells enriched from blood (not recorded which). This clonotype was obtained from a middle-aged woman with acute COVID-19. CDR3 amino acids: CASSLDVRLQKNEQYF. The CDR3 nucleotides are TGCGCCAGCAGCTTGGACGTCAGGCTTCAGAAAAACGAGCAGTACTTC. The full variable domain, rest sourced from reference TRBV5-1 and TRBJ2-7, is KAGVTQTPRYLIKTRGQQVTLSCSPISGHRSVSWYQQTPGQGLQFLFEYFSETQRNKGNFPGRFSGRQFSNSRSEMNVSTLELGDSALYLCASSLDVRLQKNEQYFGPGTRLTVT.